The clone carrying this TCR beta chain was counted between two and nine times. No antigen is known for it. CDR3 length: 14 amino acids. Trimming took off 6 bases at V and 3 bases at J, with 13 bases between the two ends. CDR1 is MNHNY, CDR2 SVGAGI, per germline (reference sequence). Carried by the TCR beta cDNA libraries were unique molecular identifiers. T cells, roughly 0.95 to 10 million of them, yielded a few hundred thousand cDNA molecules. Via MiXCR, TCRdb re-called the PCR reads, giving one row per CDR3 protein. The sample includes fewer than 550,000 distinct CDR3 sequences, around a third of them seen just once. These data come from a study of post-analysis software for immune sequencing data. Study-level background: Courses of disease covered relapsing-remitting, secondary progressive and progressive-relapsing multiple sclerosis.

Study-level findings and limits: About five TRBV segments occurring more often in patients than controls included TRBV5-6, TRBV5-1 and TRBV20-1. Comparison with controls showed significantly lower normalized Chao1 diversity in multiple sclerosis patients. With F measure, samples from one preparation batch clustered together strongly.

V and J are TRBV6-6 and TRBJ2-3; either TRBD1 or TRBD2 may supply D (6 bases each). Input material: blood. The TCR comes from a girl aged 2-17 years with multiple sclerosis. CDR3 in DNA: TGTGCCAGCAGGGGGGGACAAGGTACAGATACGCAGTATTTT. It is translated as CASRGGQGTDTQYF.